Sequencing of this TCR beta chain was carried out in a study of T cells in Graves' hyperthyroidism and ophthalmopathy. Looking at the study overall: It was at initial diagnosis, before any treatment, that peripheral blood was collected.

Study-wide points: In blood, most of the thyroid clonotypes expanded above 0.001 were also present.

Disease duration was under 3 months in the ophthalmopathy patients, who also had a Clinical Activity Score of at least 3 and a NOSPECS grade of at least 4. Patients were excluded for uncontrolled infection, other autoimmune disease, pregnancy or lactation. CDR1 and CDR2 from the germline V gene are SGHAT and FQNNGV. This CDR3 comprises 14 residues. The V end was cut by 4 bases, the J end by 2 bases, with 12 bases between. In its sample, this clonotype was seen many times. The antigen is undetermined. TCR beta CDR3 regions were amplified from RNA transcripts. An initial round of RT-PCR targeting the TCR CDR3 relied on the HTBI primer set. TCRdb processed the multiplex PCR reads anew with MiXCR; each CDR3 protein has one entry. Here the sample spans hundreds of thousands of distinct CDR3 sequences, over 12% being singletons.

Sequenced sample: blood. This clonotype was sampled from a man between 18 and 35 years old with Graves' ophthalmopathy. The J gene is TRBJ2-7, the V gene TRBV11-2; no clear D gene. The chain's CDR3 is CASSSTIGAYEQYF. DNA for the CDR3: TGTGCCAGCAGCTCTACCATCGGAGCCTACGAGCAGTACTTC. Complete variable domain (other parts from reference TRBV11-2 and TRBJ2-7): EAGVAQSPRYKIIEKRQSVAFWCNPISGHATLYWYQQILGQGPKLLIQFQNNGVVDDSQLPKDRFSAERLKGVDSTLKIQPAKLEDSAVYLCASSSTIGAYEQYFGPGTRLTVT.